This T cell receptor (beta chain) was sequenced for a study of shared clonotypes between healthy human individuals. Naive CD8 cells lacked CD45RO, underwent positive selection for CCR7 and left out terminally differentiated effector memory CD45RA+ cells. The V and J ends lost 3 bases and 7 bases respectively, with 16 bases between them. CDR1 is KGHSH and CDR2 is LQKENI in the germline V gene. The CDR3 sequence is 14 residues long. The sorted-subset replicate PCRs were given approximately 190 ng DNA, which is 27,000 or so T cell genomes. Clones were sequenced by immunoSEQ multiplex PCR, and TCRdb holds only the in-frame ones, with some missing. This table has about 1,900,000 clones, roughly 95% appearing once.

The sequenced sample consisted of naive CD8+ T cells sorted from blood. The sequence was obtained from a man aged 18 to 29 in good health. The V call is TRBV18, the J call TRBJ2-7; perhaps TRBD2 as D (5 bases). Here the CDR3 DNA reads TGTGCCAGCTCACCCTTGGGCATCACGGGGGAGCAGTACTTC. It is translated as CASSPLGITGEQYF.